This is a list of T cell receptor beta chains from one sample in a study of human T cells and chemical hapten exposure. TCRdb redid the calling of the RACE reads with MiXCR, one entry per CDR3 protein. The table records approximately 370,000 distinct CDR3 sequences, 5% to 6.5% of them present only once. The material sequenced was whole blood, taken in connection with sensitization to the hapten diphenylcyclopropenone (DPC). The receptor set was obtained from a woman younger than 30 with alopecia areata. Some clones in this sample may be carry-over from other donors' samples. Both conserved end residues are part of each CDR3. Fields, in order: clone size, J gene, D gene, V gene, CDR3 DNA, CDR3 protein. D genes are given only for firm matches. Size tells how often a clone was seen (once, few, many) or the class of an expanded clone, and some rows leave it out.

>NA|TRBJ1-5|NA|TRBV6-2/TRBV6-3
TGTGCCAGCAGTTACTCTACTGTTCGACCATACGGGAATCAGCCCCAGCATTTT
CASSYSTVRPYGNQPQHF
>NA|TRBJ2-3|NA|TRBV10-3
TGTGCCATCAGTGAGTCGCAGGACAGAAAAGATACGCAGTATTTT
CAISESQDRKDTQYF
>few|TRBJ1-2|TRBD1|TRBV7-2
TGTGCCAGCAGCTGGAACAGGGGACACAACTATGGCTACACCTTC
CASSWNRGHNYGYTF
>NA|TRBJ2-1|NA|TRBV6-1
TGTGCCAGCAGTGAAGGGAGGGGGGGGCACAATGAGCAGTTCTTC
CASSEGRGGHNEQFF
>NA|TRBJ1-5|TRBD1|TRBV5-5
TGTGCCAGCAGCTTGGGCGACAGGGCCTTTCAGCCCCAGCATTTT
CASSLGDRAFQPQHF
>many|TRBJ1-2|NA|TRBV3-1
TGTGCCAGCAGCCAACCCTTTCATGGCTACACCTTC
CASSQPFHGYTF
>many|TRBJ1-2|NA|TRBV9
TGTGCCAGCAGCGTAGATGGAGTCCCGAGTACTGGCTACACCTTC
CASSVDGVPSTGYTF
>many|TRBJ2-2|NA|TRBV12-3/TRBV12-4
TGTGCCAGCAGTTTAGCAGCGAACACCGGGGAGCTGTTTTTT
CASSLAANTGELFF
>few|TRBJ2-2|TRBD2|TRBV20-1
TGCAGTGCTAGAGGACTAGCACCCGGGGAGCTGTTTTTT
CSARGLAPGELFF
>many|TRBJ2-5|NA|TRBV29-1
TGCAGCGTCCTGGACCGCGAAGAGACCCAGTACTTC
CSVLDREETQYF
>few|TRBJ1-1|NA|TRBV9
TGTGCCAGCAGCGTAGACAACATGAACACTGAAGCTTTCTTT
CASSVDNMNTEAFF
>many|TRBJ1-6|TRBD1|TRBV6-1
TGTGCCAGCAGTGAGGACGACAGGGGCCGTTCACCCCTCCACTTT
CASSEDDRGRSPLHF
>NA|TRBJ1-1|NA|TRBV7-2
TGTGCCAGCAGCCCAAATTTGGCGACAGCTGAAGCTCTCTTT
CASSPNLATAEALF
>few|TRBJ2-7|TRBD2|TRBV6-5
TGTGCCAGCAGTTACTCGCGGGTGCGGGGGGAGCAGTACTTC
CASSYSRVRGEQYF
>NA|TRBJ1-1|TRBD1|TRBV12-3/TRBV12-4
TGTGCCAGCAGTTTACGACAGGGGCACCCGAACACTGAAGCTTTCTTT
CASSLRQGHPNTEAFF
>once|TRBJ2-5|NA|TRBV5-1
TGCGCCAGCATGAGATATCGGGGTCTACAAGAGACCCAGTACTTC
CASMRYRGLQETQYF
>many|TRBJ2-2|NA|TRBV6-2/TRBV6-3
TGTGCCAGCAGTCTTCGAGTCAGCGGGGAGCTGTTTTTT
CASSLRVSGELFF
>NA|TRBJ1-2|NA|TRBV7-2
TGTGCCAGCAGCTGGGGATCCCAGGGGCTTTCCGTCTACACCTTC
CASSWGSQGLSVYTF
>many|TRBJ2-7|NA|TRBV12-3/TRBV12-4
TGTGCCAGCAGTTTTAGGGTCAGGGGCTCCTACGAGCAGTACTTC
CASSFRVRGSYEQYF
>few|TRBJ1-4|NA|TRBV7-9
TGTGCCAGCAGCTTCGGTGACAGTGAGAATGAAAAACTGTTTTTT
CASSFGDSENEKLFF
>many|TRBJ1-5|TRBD1|TRBV3-1
TGTGCCAGCAGTCCTGCGGGACAGGGGGACCAGCCCCAGCATTTT
CASSPAGQGDQPQHF
>many|TRBJ2-5|TRBD1|TRBV6-5
TGTGCCACTCACCACCGCCCGGGACAGGCGGACTTC
CATHHRPGQADF
>few|TRBJ1-1|NA|TRBV7-3
TGTGCCAGCAGCTTAACCGAGTTCACTGAAGCTTTCTTT
CASSLTEFTEAFF
>NA|TRBJ2-3|TRBD1|TRBV29-1
TGCAGCGTACCGAGGGACAGGGGAATTTTTACCACAGATACGCAGTATTTT
CSVPRDRGIFTTDTQYF